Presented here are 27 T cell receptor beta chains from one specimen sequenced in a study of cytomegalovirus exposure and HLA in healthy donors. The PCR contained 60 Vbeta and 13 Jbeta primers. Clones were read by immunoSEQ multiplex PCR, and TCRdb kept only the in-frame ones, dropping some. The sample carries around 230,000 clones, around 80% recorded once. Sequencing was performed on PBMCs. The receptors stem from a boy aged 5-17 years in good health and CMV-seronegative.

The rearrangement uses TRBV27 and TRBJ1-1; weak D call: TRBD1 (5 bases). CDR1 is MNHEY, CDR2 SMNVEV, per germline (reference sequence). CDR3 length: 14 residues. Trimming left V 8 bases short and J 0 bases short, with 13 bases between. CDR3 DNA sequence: TGTGCCAGCCTCACGTGGGGCATGAACACTGAAGCTTTCTTT. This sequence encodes CASLTWGMNTEAFF.

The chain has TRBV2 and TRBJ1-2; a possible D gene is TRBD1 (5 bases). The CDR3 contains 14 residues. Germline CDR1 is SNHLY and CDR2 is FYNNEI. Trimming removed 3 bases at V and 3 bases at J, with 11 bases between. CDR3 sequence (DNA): TGTGCCAGCAGTGATTGGGGGGTGGACTATGGCTACACCTTC. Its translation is CASSDWGVDYGYTF.

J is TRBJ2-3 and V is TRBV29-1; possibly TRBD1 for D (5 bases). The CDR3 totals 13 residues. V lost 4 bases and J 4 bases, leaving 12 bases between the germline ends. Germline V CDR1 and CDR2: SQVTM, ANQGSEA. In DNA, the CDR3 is TGCAGCGTTGGTGCTCTCAGGGCAGATACGCAGTATTTT. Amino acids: CSVGALRADTQYF.

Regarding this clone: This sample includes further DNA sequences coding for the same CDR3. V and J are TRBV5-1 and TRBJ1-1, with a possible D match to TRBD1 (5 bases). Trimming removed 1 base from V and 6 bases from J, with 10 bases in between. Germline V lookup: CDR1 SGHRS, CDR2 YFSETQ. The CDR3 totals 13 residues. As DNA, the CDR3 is TGCGCCAGCAGCTTGAGCAGGGAGGCTGAAGCTTTCTTT. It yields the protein CASSLSREAEAFF.

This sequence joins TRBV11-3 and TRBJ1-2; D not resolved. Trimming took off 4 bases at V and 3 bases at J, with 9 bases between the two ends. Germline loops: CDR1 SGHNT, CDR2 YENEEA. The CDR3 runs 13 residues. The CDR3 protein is CASSSGIHYGYTF. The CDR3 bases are TGTGCCAGCAGCTCGGGGATACACTATGGCTACACCTTC.

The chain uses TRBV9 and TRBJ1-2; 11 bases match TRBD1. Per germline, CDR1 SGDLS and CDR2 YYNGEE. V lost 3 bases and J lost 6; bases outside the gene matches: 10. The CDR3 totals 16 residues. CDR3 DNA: TGTGCCAGCAGCGGACCATCCGGGACAGGGGGAAATGGCTACACCTTC. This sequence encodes CASSGPSGTGGNGYTF.

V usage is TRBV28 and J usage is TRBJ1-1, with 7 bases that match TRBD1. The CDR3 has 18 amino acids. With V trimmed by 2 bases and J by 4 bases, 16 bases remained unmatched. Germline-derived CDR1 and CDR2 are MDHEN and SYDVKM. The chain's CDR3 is CASSLIKLTGRKGTEAFF. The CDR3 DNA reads TGTGCCAGCAGTTTAATCAAGTTGACAGGGCGGAAGGGCACTGAAGCTTTCTTT.

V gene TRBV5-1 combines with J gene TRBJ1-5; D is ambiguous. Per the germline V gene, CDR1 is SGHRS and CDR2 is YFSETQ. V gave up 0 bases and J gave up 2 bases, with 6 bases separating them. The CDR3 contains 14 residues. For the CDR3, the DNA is TGCGCCAGCAGCTTGGCCGGAGGCAATCAGCCCCAGCATTTT. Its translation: CASSLAGGNQPQHF. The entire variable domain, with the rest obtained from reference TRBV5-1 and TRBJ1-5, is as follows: KAGVTQTPRYLIKTRGQQVTLSCSPISGHRSVSWYQQTPGQGLQFLFEYFSETQRNKGNFPGRFSGRQFSNSRSEMNVSTLELGDSALYLCASSLAGGNQPQHFGDGTRLSIL.

Written as DNA, the CDR3 is TGCGCCAGCAGCTCCGGGACAGGGTACAACGGGGAGCTGTTTTTT. Its protein is CASSSGTGYNGELFF. V is TRBV5-1 and J is TRBJ2-2; TRBD1 matches 9 bases. CDR3 length: 15 residues. Germline trimming cut 3 bases from V and 7 bases from J; bases unmatched to any gene: 7. Germline CDR1 reads SGHRS; CDR2 reads YFSETQ.

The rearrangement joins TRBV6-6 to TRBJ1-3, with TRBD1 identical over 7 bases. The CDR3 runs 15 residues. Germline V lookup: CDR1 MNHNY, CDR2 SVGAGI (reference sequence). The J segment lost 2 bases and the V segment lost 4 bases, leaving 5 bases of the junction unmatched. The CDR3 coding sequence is TGTGCCAGCAGTTTCTCGACAGGGACTGGAAACACCATATATTTT. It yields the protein CASSFSTGTGNTIYF.

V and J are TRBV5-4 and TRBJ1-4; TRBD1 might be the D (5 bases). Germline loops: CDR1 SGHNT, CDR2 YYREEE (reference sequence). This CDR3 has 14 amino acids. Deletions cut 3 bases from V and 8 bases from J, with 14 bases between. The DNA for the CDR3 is TGTGCCAGCAGCTCGAGCAGGGTACAGGAAAAACTGTTTTTT. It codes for CASSSSRVQEKLFF.

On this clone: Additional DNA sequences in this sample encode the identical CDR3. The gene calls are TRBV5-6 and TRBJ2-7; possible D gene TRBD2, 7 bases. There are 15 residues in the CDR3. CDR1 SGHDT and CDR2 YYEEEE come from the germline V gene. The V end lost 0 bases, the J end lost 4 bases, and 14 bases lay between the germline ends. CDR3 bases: TGTGCCAGCAGCTTGGGCGGGGGCCCAGGGTACGAGCAGTACTTC. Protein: CASSLGGGPGYEQYF.

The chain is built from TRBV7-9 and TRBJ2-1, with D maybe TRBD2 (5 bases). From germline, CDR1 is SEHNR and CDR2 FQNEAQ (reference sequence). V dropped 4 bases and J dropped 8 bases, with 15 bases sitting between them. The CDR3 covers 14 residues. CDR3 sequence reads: CASSSPRRWDEQFF. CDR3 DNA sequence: TGTGCCAGCAGCTCCCCCAGGAGGTGGGATGAGCAGTTCTTC.

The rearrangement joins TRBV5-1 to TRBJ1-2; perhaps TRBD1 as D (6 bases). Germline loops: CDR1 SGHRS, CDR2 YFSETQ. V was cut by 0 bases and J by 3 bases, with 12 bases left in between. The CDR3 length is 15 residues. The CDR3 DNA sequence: TGCGCCAGCAGCTTGGTGGTGGCAGGGGACTATGGCTACACCTTC. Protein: CASSLVVAGDYGYTF.

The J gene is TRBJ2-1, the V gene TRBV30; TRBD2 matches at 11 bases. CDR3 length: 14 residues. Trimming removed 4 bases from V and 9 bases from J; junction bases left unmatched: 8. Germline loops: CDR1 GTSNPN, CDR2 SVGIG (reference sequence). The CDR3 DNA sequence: TGTGCCTGGACTATAGCGGGGGGGCTGAGTGAGCAGTTCTTC. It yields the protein CAWTIAGGLSEQFF.

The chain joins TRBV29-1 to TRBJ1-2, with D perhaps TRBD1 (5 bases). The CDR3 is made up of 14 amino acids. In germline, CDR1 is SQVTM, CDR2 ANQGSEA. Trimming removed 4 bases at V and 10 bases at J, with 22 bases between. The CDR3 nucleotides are TGCAGCGTTGTCCGACAGAAACGAAGAAGCGACTACACCTTC. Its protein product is CSVVRQKRRSDYTF.

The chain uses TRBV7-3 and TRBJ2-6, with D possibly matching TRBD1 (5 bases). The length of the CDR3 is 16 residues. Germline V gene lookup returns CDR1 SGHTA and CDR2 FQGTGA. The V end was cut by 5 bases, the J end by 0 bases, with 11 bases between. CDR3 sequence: CASSVTGNSGANVLTF. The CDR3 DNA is TGTGCCAGCAGCGTCACAGGCAACTCTGGGGCCAACGTCCTGACTTTC.

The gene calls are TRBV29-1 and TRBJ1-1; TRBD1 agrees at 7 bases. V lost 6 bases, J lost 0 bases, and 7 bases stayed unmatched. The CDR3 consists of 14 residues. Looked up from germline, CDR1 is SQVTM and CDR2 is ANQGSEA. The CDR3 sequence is CSVMGQRMNTEAFF. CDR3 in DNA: TGCAGCGTAATGGGACAGCGGATGAACACTGAAGCTTTCTTT.

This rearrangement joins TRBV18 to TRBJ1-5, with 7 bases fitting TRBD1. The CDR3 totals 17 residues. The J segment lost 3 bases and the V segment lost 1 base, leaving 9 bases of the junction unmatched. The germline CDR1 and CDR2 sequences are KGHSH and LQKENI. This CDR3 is CASSPRSQGVNNQPQHF. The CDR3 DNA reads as TGTGCCAGCTCACCACGAAGCCAGGGGGTTAACAATCAGCCCCAGCATTTT.

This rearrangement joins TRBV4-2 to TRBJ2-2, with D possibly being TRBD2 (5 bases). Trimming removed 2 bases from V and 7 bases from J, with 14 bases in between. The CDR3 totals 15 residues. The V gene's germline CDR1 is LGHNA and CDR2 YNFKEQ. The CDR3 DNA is TGTGCCAGCAGCCAATTCCGGGGTATTGACGGGGAGCTGTTTTTT. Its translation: CASSQFRGIDGELFF.

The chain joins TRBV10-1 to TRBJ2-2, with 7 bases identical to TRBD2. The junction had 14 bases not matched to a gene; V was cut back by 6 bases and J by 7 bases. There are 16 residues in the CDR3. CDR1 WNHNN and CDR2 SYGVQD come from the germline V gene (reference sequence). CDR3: CASSLNAGRGIGELFF. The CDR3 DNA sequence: TGCGCCAGCAGCTTAAATGCGGGGAGGGGAATCGGGGAGCTGTTTTTT.

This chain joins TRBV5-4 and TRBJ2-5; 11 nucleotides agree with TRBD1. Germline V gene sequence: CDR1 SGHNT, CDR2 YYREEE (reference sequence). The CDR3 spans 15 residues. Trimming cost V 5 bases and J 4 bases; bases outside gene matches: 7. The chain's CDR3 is CASSRRTGGGETQYF. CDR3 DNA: TGTGCCAGCAGTCGGAGGACAGGGGGCGGAGAGACCCAGTACTTC.

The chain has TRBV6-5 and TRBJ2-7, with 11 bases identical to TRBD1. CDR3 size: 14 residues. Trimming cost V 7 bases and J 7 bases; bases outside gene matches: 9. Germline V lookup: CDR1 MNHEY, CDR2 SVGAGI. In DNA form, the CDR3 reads TGTGCCAGCACCGAAGGGACAGGGGGGAGGGAGCAGTACTTC. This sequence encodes CASTEGTGGREQYF.

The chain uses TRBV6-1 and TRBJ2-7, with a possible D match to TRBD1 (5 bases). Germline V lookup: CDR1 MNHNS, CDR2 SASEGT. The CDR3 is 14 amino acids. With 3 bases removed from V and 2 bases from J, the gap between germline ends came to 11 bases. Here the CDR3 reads CASSDLGATYEQYF. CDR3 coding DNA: TGTGCCAGCAGTGATCTAGGGGCCACCTACGAGCAGTACTTC.

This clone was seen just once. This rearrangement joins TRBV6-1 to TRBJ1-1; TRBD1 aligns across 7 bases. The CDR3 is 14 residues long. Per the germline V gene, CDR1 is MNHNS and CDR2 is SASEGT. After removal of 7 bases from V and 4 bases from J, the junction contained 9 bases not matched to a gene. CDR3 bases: TGTGCCAGCACCGTAGGACAGGTGAGCACTGAAGCTTTCTTT. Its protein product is CASTVGQVSTEAFF.

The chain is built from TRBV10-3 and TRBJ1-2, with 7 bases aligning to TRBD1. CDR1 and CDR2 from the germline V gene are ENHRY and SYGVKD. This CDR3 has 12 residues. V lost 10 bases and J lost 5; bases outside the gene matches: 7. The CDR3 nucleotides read TGTGCCACAGGGGACAGTCGATATGGCTACACCTTC. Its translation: CATGDSRYGYTF.

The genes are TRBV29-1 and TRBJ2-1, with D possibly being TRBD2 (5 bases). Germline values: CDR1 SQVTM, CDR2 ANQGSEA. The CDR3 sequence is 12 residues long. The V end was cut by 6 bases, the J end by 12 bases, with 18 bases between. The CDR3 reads CSVGESGLGQFF. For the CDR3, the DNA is TGCAGCGTGGGAGAATCCGGGCTAGGGCAGTTCTTC.